These T cell receptor beta chains were read from a single sample in a study of shared T cell receptors in the human thymus. This table comes from immunoSEQ multiplex PCR, and its TCRdb copy is limited to in-frame clones, with some not included. In the table there are 550,000 to 800,000 clones, 70% to 90% of which are singletons. This sample also belongs to another study, concerning human thymus T cells.

Input material: thymocytes. Receptors were obtained from a girl in the first two years of life with a congenital heart defect. Both conserved end residues are part of each CDR3. The order of the fields is D gene, J gene, V gene, clone size, CDR3 DNA, CDR3 protein. A D gene is named only where the DNA matches it firmly. Size is stated for part of the rows, as once, few or many counts, or as a class when the clone is expanded.

-,TRBJ2-1,TRBV5-1,-,TGCGCCAGCAGCTTGGGGGGGACACGCAATGAGCAGTTCTTC,CASSLGGTRNEQFF
-,TRBJ1-2,TRBV5-1,-,TGCGCCAGCAGCTTGGAAGAGGGTTCTAACTATGGCTACACCTTC,CASSLEEGSNYGYTF
TRBD1,TRBJ1-4,TRBV5-8,-,TGTGCCAGCAGCTGCGGACAGGGGGGGAATGAAAAACTGTTTTTT,CASSCGQGGNEKLFF
TRBD1,TRBJ1-2,TRBV5-1,-,TGCGCCAGCAGCTGCGGACAGGGACACACCTTC,CASSCGQGHTF
-,TRBJ1-5,TRBV4-1,few,TGCGCCAGCAGCCAAGATATCGATCAGCCCCAGCATTTT,CASSQDIDQPQHF
TRBD1,TRBJ2-2,TRBV19,once,TGTGCCAGTAGTAGAGGGACAGGGGAAACCGGGGAGCTGTTTTTT,CASSRGTGETGELFF
TRBD1,TRBJ2-1,TRBV7-9,-,TGTGCCAGCAGCTTTCACCCTCTCCGGGACAGGCGAGACAATGAGCAGTTCTTC,CASSFHPLRDRRDNEQFF
-,TRBJ1-2,TRBV5-4,-,TGTGCCAGCAGCTTGGCCGTCGGGGGGCGGGGGCAGATCGGCTACACCTTC,CASSLAVGGRGQIGYTF
-,TRBJ1-6,TRBV6-5,-,TGTGCCAGCAGTTACTCGAGCAGGGATCATAATTCACCCCTCCACTTT,CASSYSSRDHNSPLHF
-,TRBJ1-2,TRBV29-1,-,TGCAGCGTTTCAAAAGACTTACAGGGAAGTGGGGGGGGACTATATGGCTACACCTTC,CSVSKDLQGSGGGLYGYTF
TRBD1,TRBJ1-2,TRBV15,few,TGTGCCACCAGCGGAATCGGACAGGGCGGCTACACCTTC,CATSGIGQGGYTF
-,TRBJ1-3,TRBV19,-,TGTGCCAGTAATTTCCGGGGAGCTGGAAACACCATATATTTT,CASNFRGAGNTIYF
-,TRBJ1-1,TRBV7-8,-,TGTGCCAGCAGCCTGGACAGCCCGAAGACTGAAGCTTTCTTT,CASSLDSPKTEAFF
-,TRBJ1-6,TRBV6-1,-,TGTGCCAGCAGTCACAGCTCATCACCCCTCCACTTT,CASSHSSSPLHF
-,TRBJ1-4,TRBV25-1,-,TGTGCCAGCAGTGAATCTTGGGGGGGAGAAGATTGGGAAAAACTGTTTTTT,CASSESWGGEDWEKLFF
-,TRBJ2-1,TRBV6-1,-,TGTGCCAGCAGTGGAGTCGGCAGGGTTATGTTCAATGAGCAGTTCTTC,CASSGVGRVMFNEQFF
-,TRBJ1-4,TRBV7-6,-,TGTGCCAGCAGCCTAGGGGGGGGATCTGAAAAACTGTTTTTT,CASSLGGGSEKLFF
-,TRBJ1-1,TRBV5-1,once,TGCGCCAGCAGCTCCGGGTACCCGGGTGTGGTTTTCTTT,CASSSGYPGVVFF
-,TRBJ1-1,TRBV7-2,-,TGTGCCAGCAGCTTAAAGAGCGGGGATCTAGGGAGGGGAGCCTTCTTT,CASSLKSGDLGRGAFF
-,TRBJ1-6,TRBV19,-,TGTGCCAGTACAGCGGGCAGGGACTTCGGACCAAATAATTCACCCCTCCACTTT,CASTAGRDFGPNNSPLHF
-,TRBJ1-2,TRBV19,-,TGTGCCAGTATCCAGGTCGAAACAGGGTATGGCTACACCTTC,CASIQVETGYGYTF
-,TRBJ2-5,TRBV2,-,TGTGCCAGCAGGAGAGGACTACTCCAAGAGACCCAGTACTTC,CASRRGLLQETQYF
-,TRBJ1-3,TRBV19,-,TGTGCCAGTAGTAAAGTAACTCGGGGGAGCTCTGGAAACACCATATATTTT,CASSKVTRGSSGNTIYF
TRBD1,TRBJ2-1,TRBV11-2,-,TGTGCCAGCAGCTTAGATGGACAGACAGGGGGAGGTGAGCAGTTCTTC,CASSLDGQTGGGEQFF
TRBD1,TRBJ1-1,TRBV7-2,-,TGTGCCAGCAGCCGCGACAGGGTGAACACTGAAGCTTTCTTT,CASSRDRVNTEAFF
TRBD2,TRBJ2-5,TRBV11-2,-,TGTGCCAGCAGCCCGCCTCGGGTTAGCGGGGGGGCCCCAGAGACCCAGTACTTC,CASSPPRVSGGAPETQYF
TRBD2,TRBJ2-7,TRBV15,once,TGTGCCACCAGCAGAGTTCGGGTAGCGGGGGGGCAGTACGAGCAGTACTTC,CATSRVRVAGGQYEQYF
TRBD2,TRBJ2-1,TRBV7-6,-,TGTGCCAGCAGCTTAGCCACTAGCGGGGGAGTCCATGAGCAGTTCTTC,CASSLATSGGVHEQFF
-,TRBJ1-2,TRBV4-3,once,TGCGCCAGCAGCTCCCACAGGGATCTGATCGGGATGGCTGGACCGGACACCTTC,CASSSHRDLIGMAGPDTF
TRBD2,TRBJ2-3,TRBV5-1,-,TGCGCCAGCAGCTTCCTAAGGTCCGGGACTAGGTTCACAGATACGCAGTATTTT,CASSFLRSGTRFTDTQYF
TRBD1,TRBJ2-7,TRBV2,-,TGTGCCAGCATACAGGGGGTTTCCTACGAGCAGTACTTC,CASIQGVSYEQYF
TRBD1,TRBJ1-4,TRBV5-1,once,TGCGCCAGCAGCTTTACGGGACAGCTAAATGAAAAACTGTTTTTT,CASSFTGQLNEKLFF
-,TRBJ1-2,TRBV6-5,-,TGTGCCAGCAGTTATTTGGTCCAAAGCCGCGGTGGCTACACCTTC,CASSYLVQSRGGYTF
TRBD1,TRBJ1-2,TRBV5-5,-,TGTGCCAGCAGCACGACGGACAGGGGGCATGGCTACACCTTC,CASSTTDRGHGYTF
TRBD2,TRBJ2-1,TRBV7-8,once,TGTGCCAGCAGCCACAGAGGACTAGCGGGGGAGCGGGGTGAGCAGTTCTTC,CASSHRGLAGERGEQFF
TRBD1,TRBJ2-2,TRBV5-6,-,TGTGCCAGCAGCTTGGCTCACGACAGGGCGGTTTGGACCGGGGAGCTGTTTTTT,CASSLAHDRAVWTGELFF
-,TRBJ1-5,TRBV18,-,TGTGCCAGCTCACCCGGACGGGAGCCCCCGACCCCTAATCAGCCCCAGCATTTT,CASSPGREPPTPNQPQHF
-,TRBJ2-3,TRBV25-1,-,TGTGCCAGCAGTCTCCTCTGCACAGATACGCAGTATTTT,CASSLLCTDTQYF
-,TRBJ2-4,TRBV9,-,TGTGCCAGCAGCGTAGGACTTTATGAATATGACATTCAGTACTTC,CASSVGLYEYDIQYF
TRBD1,TRBJ1-1,TRBV6-6,-,TGTGCCAGCAGCGACAGGGGAAACACTGAAGCTTTCTTT,CASSDRGNTEAFF
TRBD2,TRBJ2-3,TRBV28,-,TGTGCCAGCAGTCTCACACGGGGGGGGGAGCGGGGGTGGACAGATACGCAGTATTTT,CASSLTRGGERGWTDTQYF
-,TRBJ1-2,TRBV9,once,TGTGCCAGCAGCGTAGATGTGCAGGGGATGAGGGGCTACACCTTC,CASSVDVQGMRGYTF
TRBD1,TRBJ1-4,TRBV30,-,TGTGCCTGGAGTACCCAGACAGGGGGGAATGAAAAACTGTTTTTT,CAWSTQTGGNEKLFF
TRBD1,TRBJ1-2,TRBV9,once,TGTGCCAGCAGCGTATTTCCAGGGGGCCTTTCCTATGGCTACACCTTC,CASSVFPGGLSYGYTF
TRBD1,TRBJ1-2,TRBV5-1,-,TGCGCCAGCAGTCCGGGACAGGGCTCCTTC,CASSPGQGSF